This TCR beta chain comes out of a study of shared clonotypes between healthy human individuals. Study-wide results and limits: Clonotypes shared by all four donors outscored non-shared clonotypes in generation probability.

On this clone: As yet, its antigen is unknown.

The germline V gene has CDR1 SGHVS and CDR2 FQNEAQ. The V end lost 4 bases, the J end lost 3 bases, and 7 bases lay between the germline ends. The CDR3 spans 12 residues. Among the donors, all were Caucasian adults who lived in Nashville, Tennessee. On sorted subsets, replicate PCRs used 150 to 250 ng DNA, or 27,000 or so T cell genomes. Only in-frame clones appear in the TCRdb table, and some are missing; sequencing was by immunoSEQ multiplex PCR. Of some 1 million clones in the sample, around 76% were seen once. The source material was memory CD4+ T cells sorted from blood. Subset: CD45RA-negative fraction. The sequence came from a man between 18 and 29 years old in good health. The chain combines TRBV7-8 with TRBJ2-7; D not resolved. The CDR3 loop reads CASSSHGYEQYF. The CDR3 DNA reads as TGTGCCAGCAGCTCCCATGGCTACGAGCAGTACTTC. Variable domain in full (rest from reference TRBV7-8 and TRBJ2-7): GAGVSQSPRYKVAKRGQDVALRCDPISGHVSLFWYQQALGQGPEFLTYFQNEAQLDKSGLPSDRFFAERPEGSVSTLKIQRTQQEDSAVYLCASSSHGYEQYFGPGTRLTVT.